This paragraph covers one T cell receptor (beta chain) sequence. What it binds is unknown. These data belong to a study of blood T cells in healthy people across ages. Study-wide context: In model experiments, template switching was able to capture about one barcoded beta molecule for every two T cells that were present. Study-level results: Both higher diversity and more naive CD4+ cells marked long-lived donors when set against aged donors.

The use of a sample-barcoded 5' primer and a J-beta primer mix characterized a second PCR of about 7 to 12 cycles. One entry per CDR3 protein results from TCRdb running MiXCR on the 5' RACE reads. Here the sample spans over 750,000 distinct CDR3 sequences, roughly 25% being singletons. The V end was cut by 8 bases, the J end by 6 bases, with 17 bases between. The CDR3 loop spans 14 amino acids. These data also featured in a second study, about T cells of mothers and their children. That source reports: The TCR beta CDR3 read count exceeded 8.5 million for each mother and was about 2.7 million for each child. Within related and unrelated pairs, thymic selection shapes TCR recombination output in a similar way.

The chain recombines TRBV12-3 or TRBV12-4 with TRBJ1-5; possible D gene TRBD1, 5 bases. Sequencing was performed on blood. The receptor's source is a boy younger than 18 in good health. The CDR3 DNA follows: TGTGCCAGCGCTGGGTCGGGGGTAACTCAGCCCCAGCATTTT. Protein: CASAGSGVTQPQHF.